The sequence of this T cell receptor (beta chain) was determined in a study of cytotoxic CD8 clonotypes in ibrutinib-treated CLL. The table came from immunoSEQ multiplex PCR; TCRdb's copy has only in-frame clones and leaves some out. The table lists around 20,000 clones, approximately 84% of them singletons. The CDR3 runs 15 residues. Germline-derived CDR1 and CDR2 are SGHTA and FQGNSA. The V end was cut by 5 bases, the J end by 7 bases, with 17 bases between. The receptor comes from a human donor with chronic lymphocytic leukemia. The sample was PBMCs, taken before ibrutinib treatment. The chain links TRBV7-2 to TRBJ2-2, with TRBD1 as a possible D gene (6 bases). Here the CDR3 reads CASSGWTERYGELFF. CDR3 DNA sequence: TGTGCCAGCAGCGGTTGGACAGAGAGGTACGGGGAGCTGTTTTTT.